This T cell receptor (beta chain) stems from a study of shared clonotypes between healthy human individuals. Study-wide points: Generally, naive subsets came out with larger estimated richness than memory subsets. Shared clonotypes across all four donors exceeded non-shared ones in generation probability.

Into CD45RA+ naive and CD45RA-negative memory subsets, the CD4+ cells were split. CDR3 length: 16 residues. The germline V gene encodes CDR1 LGHNA and CDR2 YNFKEQ. Trimming pared 0 bases from V and 4 bases from J, leaving 13 bases between. Concerning this clone itself: Its specificity is not known.

The repertoire was sequenced with immunoSEQ multiplex PCR; TCRdb's copy has only in-frame clones and lacks some. This table has roughly 2.2 million clones, about 90% appearing once. The sample was naive CD4+ T cells from PBMCs. The subset is: CD45RA+ positively selected. The chain uses TRBV4-2 and TRBJ1-5, with D perhaps matching TRBD1 (5 bases). The source of this sequence is a man between 18 and 29 years old in good health. Some clones in this sample may be carry-over from other donors' samples. The CDR3 here is CASSQDGQGLNQPQHF. CDR3 nucleotides: TGTGCCAGCAGCCAAGATGGGCAGGGCCTTAATCAGCCCCAGCATTTT.